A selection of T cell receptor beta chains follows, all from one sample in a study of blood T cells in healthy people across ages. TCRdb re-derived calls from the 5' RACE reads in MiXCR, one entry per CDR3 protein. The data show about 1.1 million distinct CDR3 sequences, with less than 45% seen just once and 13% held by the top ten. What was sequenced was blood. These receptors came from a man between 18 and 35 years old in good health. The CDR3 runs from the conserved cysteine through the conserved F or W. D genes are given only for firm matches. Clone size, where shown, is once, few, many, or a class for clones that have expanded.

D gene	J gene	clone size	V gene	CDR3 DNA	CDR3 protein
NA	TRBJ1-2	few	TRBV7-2	TGTGCCAGCAGCTTAACCCACAACTATGGCTACACCTTC	CASSLTHNYGYTF
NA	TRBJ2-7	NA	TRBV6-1	TGTGCCAGCAGTTTAGACTACTCCGCCTACGAGCAGTACTTC	CASSLDYSAYEQYF
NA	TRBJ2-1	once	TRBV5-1	TGCGCCAGCAGCTCGGGCGGACCGGGGGATGAGCAGTTCTTC	CASSSGGPGDEQFF
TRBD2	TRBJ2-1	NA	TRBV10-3	TGTGCCATCAGTGGGGTTAGCGGGAATGAGCAGTTCTTC	CAISGVSGNEQFF
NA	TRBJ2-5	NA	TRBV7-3	TGTGCCAGCAGCCTAGGCTCCGCGGGTGAGCAGTACTTC	CASSLGSAGEQYF
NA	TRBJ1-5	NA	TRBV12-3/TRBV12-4	TGTGCCAGCAGTCCTGACACTAGCAATCAGCCCCAGCATTTT	CASSPDTSNQPQHF
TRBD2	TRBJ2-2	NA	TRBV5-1	TGCGCCAGCAAATCGGGGCTAGCGGAGAACACCGGGGAGCTGTTTTTT	CASKSGLAENTGELFF
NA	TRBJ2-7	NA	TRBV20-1	TGCAGTGCTAGAGTAACAGGGATTTACGAGCAGTACTTC	CSARVTGIYEQYF
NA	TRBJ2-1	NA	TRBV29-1	TGCAGCGTTGAAGGGACAAGGGGGGGAAGCTCCTACAGTGAGCAGTTCTTC	CSVEGTRGGSSYSEQFF
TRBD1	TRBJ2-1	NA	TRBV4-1	TGCGCCAGCAGCGCCCAAATATCCGGGACAGGGGAATACAATGAGCAGTTCTTC	CASSAQISGTGEYNEQFF
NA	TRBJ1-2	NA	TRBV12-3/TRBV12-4	TGTGCCAGCAGTTTGTCCCCCGCCGAGGGGATTCTCTATGGCTACACCTTC	CASSLSPAEGILYGYTF
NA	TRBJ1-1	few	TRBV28	TGTGCCAGCAGTTTAGCGGGGGCTGGCACTGAAGCTTTCTTT	CASSLAGAGTEAFF
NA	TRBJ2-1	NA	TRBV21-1	TGTGCCAGCAGTCAAATTTACAATGAGCAGTTCTTC	CASSQIYNEQFF
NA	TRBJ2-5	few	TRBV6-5	TGTGCCAGCAAAAGACTGGAGCAAGAGACCCAGTACTTC	CASKRLEQETQYF
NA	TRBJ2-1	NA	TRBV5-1	TGCGCCAGCTTCCCGGGACCCGGAGGAGTCAATGAGCAGTTCTTC	CASFPGPGGVNEQFF
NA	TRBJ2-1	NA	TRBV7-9	TGTGCCAGCAGCCCTCGGGTCGGCCTAAGCTCCTACAATGAGCAGTTCTTC	CASSPRVGLSSYNEQFF
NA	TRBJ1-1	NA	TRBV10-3	TGTGCCGTCAGACGGGGTGGAGGGGACACTGAAGCTTTCTTT	CAVRRGGGDTEAFF
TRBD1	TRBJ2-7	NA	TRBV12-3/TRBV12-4	TGTGCCAGCAGTGTATTGGACAGGGCCTACGAGCAGTACTTC	CASSVLDRAYEQYF
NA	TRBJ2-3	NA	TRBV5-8	TGTGCCAGCAGCGCTGACGGAGGGCAGTATTTT	CASSADGGQYF
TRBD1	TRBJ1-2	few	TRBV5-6	TGTGCCAGCAGCCAACAGGGGAAAGCTAACTATGGCTACACCTTC	CASSQQGKANYGYTF
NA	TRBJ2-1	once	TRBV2	TGTGCCAGCGTTTTGAGGGGGGGCCTATATGAGCAGTTCTTC	CASVLRGGLYEQFF
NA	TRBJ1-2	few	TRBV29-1	TGCAGCGTTGAGGCGGCGGAGGGCTATGGCTACACCTTC	CSVEAAEGYGYTF
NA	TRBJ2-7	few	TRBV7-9	TGTGCCAGCAGCCCACAGGACTTCTCCTACGAGCAGTACTTC	CASSPQDFSYEQYF
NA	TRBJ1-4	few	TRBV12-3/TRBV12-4	TGTGCCAGCAGTCCATCGGGGGGGTCTAGTGAAAAACTGTTTTTT	CASSPSGGSSEKLFF
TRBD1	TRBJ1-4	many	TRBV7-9	TGTGCCAGCAGTCCAAGGACAGGGAATGAAAAACTGTTTTTT	CASSPRTGNEKLFF
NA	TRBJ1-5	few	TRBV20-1	TGCAGTGCTGGGGGAAAAGGGCATCAGCCCCAGCATTTT	CSAGGKGHQPQHF
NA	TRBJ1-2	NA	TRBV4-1	TGCGCCAGCAGCCAAGATGGCGGGGGGCGAAACTATGGCTACACCTTC	CASSQDGGGRNYGYTF
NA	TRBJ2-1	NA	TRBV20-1	TGCAGTGCTAGATTAGCCGACGTCCGGGTCTCCTACAATGAGCAGTTCTTC	CSARLADVRVSYNEQFF
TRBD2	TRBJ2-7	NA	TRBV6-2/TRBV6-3	TGTGCCAGCAGTCCTGGACTAGCGGGGGGTGCCTCCTACGAGCAGTACTTC	CASSPGLAGGASYEQYF